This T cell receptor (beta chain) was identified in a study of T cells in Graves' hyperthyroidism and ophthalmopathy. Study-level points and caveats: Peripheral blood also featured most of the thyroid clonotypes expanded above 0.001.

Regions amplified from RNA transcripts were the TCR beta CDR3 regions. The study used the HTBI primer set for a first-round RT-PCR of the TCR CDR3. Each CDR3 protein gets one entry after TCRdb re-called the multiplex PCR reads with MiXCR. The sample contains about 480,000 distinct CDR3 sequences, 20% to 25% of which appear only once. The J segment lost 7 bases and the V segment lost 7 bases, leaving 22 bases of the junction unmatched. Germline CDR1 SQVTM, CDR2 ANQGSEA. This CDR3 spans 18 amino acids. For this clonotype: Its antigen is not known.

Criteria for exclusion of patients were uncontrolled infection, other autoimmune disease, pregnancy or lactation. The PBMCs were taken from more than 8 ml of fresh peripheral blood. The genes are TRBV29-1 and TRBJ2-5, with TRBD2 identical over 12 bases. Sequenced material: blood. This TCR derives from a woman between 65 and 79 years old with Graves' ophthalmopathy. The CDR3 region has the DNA TGCAGCGCTAAAGCACCTCTTCTAGCGGGAGGGGGATACGCGACCCAGTACTTC. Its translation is CSAKAPLLAGGGYATQYF. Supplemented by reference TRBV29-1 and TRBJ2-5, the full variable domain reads SAVISQKPSRDICQRGTSLTIQCQVDSQVTMMFWYRQQPGQSLTLIATANQGSEATYESGFVIDKFPISRPNLTFSTLTVSNMSPEDSSIYLCSAKAPLLAGGGYATQYFGPGTRLLVL.